The source of this T cell receptor beta chain is a study of T cell responses to AZD1222 COVID-19 vaccine. The overall study: Pooled in the analysis were second doses at about 4 or about 12 weeks.

The germline V and J ends were trimmed by 0 bases and 5 bases, with 10 bases remaining between them. CDR3 length: 13 residues. Germline values: CDR1 GTSNPN, CDR2 SVGIG (reference sequence). Sequencing used immunoSEQ multiplex PCR; TCRdb keeps in-frame clones, though not all of them. The top ten hold roughly 7% of the sample, which has roughly 120,000 clones, around 94% seen once. The receptor was derived from an adult in good health. The chain has TRBV30 and TRBJ2-5; D is undetermined. The material was peripheral blood, obtained on day 0 of AZD1222 vaccination. CDR3 bases: TGTGCCTGGAGTGTGAGGCGGTTCGAGACCCAGTACTTC. Its translation: CAWSVRRFETQYF.